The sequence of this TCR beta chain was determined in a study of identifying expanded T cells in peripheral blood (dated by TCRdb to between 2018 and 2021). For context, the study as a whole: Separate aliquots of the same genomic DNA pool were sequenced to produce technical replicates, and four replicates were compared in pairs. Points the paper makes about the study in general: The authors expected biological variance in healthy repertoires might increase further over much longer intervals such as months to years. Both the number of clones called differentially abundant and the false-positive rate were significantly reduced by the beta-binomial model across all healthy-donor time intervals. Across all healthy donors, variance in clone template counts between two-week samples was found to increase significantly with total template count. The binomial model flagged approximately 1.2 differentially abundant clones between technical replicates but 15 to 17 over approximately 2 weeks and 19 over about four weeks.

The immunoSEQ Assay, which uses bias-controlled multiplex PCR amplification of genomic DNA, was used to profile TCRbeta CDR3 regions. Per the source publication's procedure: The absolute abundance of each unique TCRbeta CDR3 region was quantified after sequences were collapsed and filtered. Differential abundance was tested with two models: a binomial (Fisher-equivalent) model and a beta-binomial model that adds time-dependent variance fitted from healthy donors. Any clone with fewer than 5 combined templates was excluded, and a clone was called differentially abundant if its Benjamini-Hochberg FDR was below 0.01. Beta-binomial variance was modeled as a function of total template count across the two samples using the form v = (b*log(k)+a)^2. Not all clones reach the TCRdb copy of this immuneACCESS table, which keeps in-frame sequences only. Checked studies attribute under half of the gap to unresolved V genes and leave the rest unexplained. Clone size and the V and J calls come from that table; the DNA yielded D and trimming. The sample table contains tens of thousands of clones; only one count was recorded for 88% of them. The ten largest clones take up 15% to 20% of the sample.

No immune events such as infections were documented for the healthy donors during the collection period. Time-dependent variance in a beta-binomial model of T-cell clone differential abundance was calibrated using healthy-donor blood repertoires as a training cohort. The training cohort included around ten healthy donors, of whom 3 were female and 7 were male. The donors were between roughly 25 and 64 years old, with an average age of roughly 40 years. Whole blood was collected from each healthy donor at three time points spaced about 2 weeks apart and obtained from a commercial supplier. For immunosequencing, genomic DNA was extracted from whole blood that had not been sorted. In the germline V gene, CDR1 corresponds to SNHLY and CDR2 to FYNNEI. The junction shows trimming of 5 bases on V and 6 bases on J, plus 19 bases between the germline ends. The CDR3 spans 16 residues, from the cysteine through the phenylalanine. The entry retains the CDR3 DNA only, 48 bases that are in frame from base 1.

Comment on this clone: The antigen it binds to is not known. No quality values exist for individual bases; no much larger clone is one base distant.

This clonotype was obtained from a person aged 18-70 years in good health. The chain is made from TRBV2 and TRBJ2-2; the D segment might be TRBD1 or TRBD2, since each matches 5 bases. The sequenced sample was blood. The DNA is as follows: TGTGCCAGCAGTTCCTATCCCGGGACGGCGGCCGGGGAGCTGTTTTTT. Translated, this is CASSSYPGTAAGELFF.